This T cell receptor (beta chain) was captured by sequencing in a study of sequential checkpoint blockade in melanoma. For the study at large: Patients were randomized 1:1 to nivolumab-then-ipilimumab or ipilimumab-then-nivolumab first-line. Maintenance nivolumab came after either treatment sequence.

CDR3 length: 16 residues. In germline, CDR1 is MNHNY, CDR2 SVGAGI (reference sequence). With V trimmed by 0 bases and J by 4 bases, 3 bases remained unmatched. The treatment: randomized to nivolumab then ipilimumab (arm A) or the reverse (arm B). Patients had received no earlier DNA-damaging chemotherapy. From thawed PBMCs, live CD3+CD8+ cells negative for CD19 and CD56 were sorted. Clones were read by immunoSEQ multiplex PCR, and TCRdb kept only the in-frame ones, dropping some. The sample contains over 25,000 clones, 82% of which appear only once. The rearrangement uses TRBV6-6 and TRBJ2-5, with 12 positions matching TRBD2. The TCR sequence derives from a human donor with melanoma. Specimen: CD8+ T cells sorted from blood (inferred from file names), collected from a patient given nivolumab and ipilimumab in sequence. The CDR3 is CASSYSETSGGETQYF. The CDR3 DNA reads TGTGCCAGCAGTTACTCGGAGACTAGCGGGGGAGAGACCCAGTACTTC.